The 23 T cell receptor beta chains reported below all come from one sample, sequenced in a study of blood T cell repertoires in COVID-19. The data were produced by immunoSEQ multiplex PCR, yet TCRdb's version contains in-frame clones alone and is incomplete. Of around 700,000 clones in the sample, 90% were seen once. Sequenced material: peripheral blood. Every receptor here comes from a woman aged 18-29 years with acute or convalescent COVID-19.

The chain has TRBV21-1 and TRBJ1-5. TRBV21-1 is a known pseudogene. This CDR3 is built from 15 residues. DNA for the CDR3: TGTGCCAGCAGCATCGGGTGTAATAGCAATCAGCCCCAGCATTTT. Protein sequence: CASSIGCNSNQPQHF.

This clone was detected only a few times. The chain recombines TRBV19 with TRBJ1-5; the match to TRBD1 covers 7 bases. Germline CDR1 is LNHDA and CDR2 is SQIVND (reference sequence). The CDR3 consists of 15 residues. The trim removed 10 bases at V and 7 bases at J, leaving 16 bases unmatched. The CDR3 DNA is TGTGCCACTTCGAGACCGGGAGGGGGCGGACAGCCCCAGCATTTT. The encoded protein is CATSRPGGGGQPQHF.

As for this clone: Other DNA sequences in this specimen translate into the identical CDR3. This CDR3 is CASSVNRGNYGYTF. The DNA for the CDR3 is TGTGCCAGCAGCGTAAACAGGGGCAACTATGGCTACACCTTC. The genes are TRBV9 and TRBJ1-2, with 7 bases fitting TRBD1. Germline CDR1 is SGDLS and CDR2 is YYNGEE. CDR3 length: 14 residues. Trimming cost V 1 base and J 2 bases; bases outside gene matches: 2.

This chain connects TRBV6-5 to TRBJ1-4; weak D call: TRBD1 (6 bases). V lost 10 bases and J 8 bases, leaving 20 bases between the germline ends. Germline V gene lookup returns CDR1 MNHEY and CDR2 SVGAGI. This CDR3 region has 14 residues. CDR3 sequence reads: CATFPPGTPEKLFF. The CDR3 DNA reads TGTGCCACCTTCCCCCCCGGGACACCCGAAAAACTGTTTTTT.

The chain is built from TRBV4-1 and TRBJ2-2; 7 bases align to TRBD1. Trimming at V came to 3 bases and at J to 4 bases, leaving 8 bases not matched to a gene. Germline CDR1 and CDR2: MGHRA and YSYEKL. The CDR3 has 16 residues. CDR3 in amino acids: CASSHPGQQRTGELFF. Here the CDR3 DNA reads TGCGCCAGCAGCCACCCGGGACAGCAACGCACCGGGGAGCTGTTTTTT.

The chain links TRBV19 to TRBJ1-5; 8 nucleotides align to TRBD1. With V trimmed by 3 bases and J by 7 bases, 14 bases remained unmatched. The CDR3 contains 17 residues. CDR1 is LNHDA, CDR2 SQIVND, per germline (reference sequence). Here the CDR3 reads CASSIGGGGRDRQPQHF. CDR3 DNA sequence: TGTGCCAGTAGTATTGGTGGTGGTGGCAGGGACAGGCAGCCCCAGCATTTT.

The rearrangement uses TRBV7-3 and TRBJ2-2; D ambiguous. Trimming cost V 5 bases and J 7 bases, with 8 bases left between them. This CDR3 is 12 amino acids long. Germline lookup yields CDR1 SGHTA and CDR2 FQGTGA. CDR3 DNA: TGTGCCAGCAGCGTTCGCGACGGGGAGCTGTTTTTT. Translation: CASSVRDGELFF.

This chain joins TRBV19 and TRBJ2-1; TRBD1 aligns across 10 bases. V was pared by 6 bases and J by 2 bases, with 4 bases of the junction left unmatched. The CDR3 spans 15 residues. CDR1 is LNHDA, CDR2 SQIVND, per germline (reference sequence). The CDR3 region has the DNA TGTGCCAGTAGAACCGGGACAGGGGCCTACAATGAGCAGTTCTTC. Translation: CASRTGTGAYNEQFF.

The chain has TRBV11-2 and TRBJ1-6, with 7 nucleotides matching TRBD1. Per germline, CDR1 SGHAT and CDR2 FQNNGV. The J segment lost 7 bases and the V segment lost 5 bases, leaving 8 bases of the junction unmatched. The CDR3 covers 15 residues. The CDR3 reads CASSPLDRRNSPLHF. The CDR3 DNA reads as TGTGCCAGCAGCCCGTTGGACAGGAGAAATTCACCCCTCCACTTT.

This clone was seen more than once but under ten times. The V and J genes are TRBV7-2 and TRBJ2-4; 10 bases are shared with TRBD2. V trimming: 1 base; J trimming: 0 bases; junction bases outside the gene matches: 3. From germline, CDR1 is SGHTA and CDR2 FQGNSA. The CDR3 spans 17 residues. The CDR3 sequence: CASSLDSGGLAKNIQYF. The CDR3 region has the DNA TGTGCCAGCAGCTTAGATAGCGGGGGGTTAGCCAAAAACATTCAGTACTTC.

The chain links TRBV19 to TRBJ1-1; 7 bases are a match to TRBD1. The CDR3 has 16 amino acids. Germline trimming cut 6 bases from V and 2 bases from J; bases unmatched to any gene: 12. The germline CDR1 and CDR2 sequences are LNHDA and SQIVND (reference sequence). CDR3 bases: TGTGCCAGTAGGAGACAGGGAAAGGATTTCAACACTGAAGCTTTCTTT. Translated: CASRRQGKDFNTEAFF.

The chain links TRBV3-1 (or the pseudogene TRBV3-2) to TRBJ1-1, with D unclear. The germline CDR1 and CDR2 sequences are LGHDT and YNNKEL (reference sequence). CDR3 length equals 16 residues. V was clipped by 4 bases and J by 3 bases, with 18 bases between them. Here the CDR3 DNA reads TGTGCCAGCAGCCGAGTAGACCGCGGGAGCTACACTGAAGCTTTCTTT. Translation: CASSRVDRGSYTEAFF.

The chain combines TRBV19 with TRBJ1-5, with D perhaps TRBD1 (6 bases). Trimming stripped 0 bases from V and 0 bases from J, with 12 bases between. Germline-derived CDR1 and CDR2 are LNHDA and SQIVND (reference sequence). The CDR3 extends over 17 amino acids. CDR3 protein: CASSIDETTGSNQPQHF. The CDR3 DNA is TGTGCCAGTAGTATAGACGAGACGACAGGTAGCAATCAGCCCCAGCATTTT.

This clone was counted once. J is TRBJ1-3 and V is TRBV25-1; TRBD1 aligns across 9 bases. CDR3 length: 14 residues. Trimming took 7 bases from V and 4 from J; bases not matched to a gene: 5. In germline, CDR1 is MGHDK, CDR2 SYGVNS. CDR3 sequence reads: CASKGQGAGNTIYF. DNA of the CDR3: TGTGCCAGCAAGGGACAGGGAGCGGGAAACACCATATATTTT.

The genes are TRBV4-1 and TRBJ2-7; TRBD1 aligns across 7 bases. V shed 4 bases and J 0 bases; nucleotides not matched to a gene: 12. The CDR3 has 17 amino acids. Germline CDR1 is MGHRA and CDR2 is YSYEKL. The CDR3 DNA follows: TGCGCCAGCAGCCCTTCTACCACGACAGGGCGCTCCTACGAGCAGTACTTC. This encodes CASSPSTTTGRSYEQYF.

The chain recombines TRBV19 with TRBJ1-1; D gene uncertain. CDR1 is LNHDA and CDR2 is SQIVND in the germline V gene (reference sequence). Trimming left V 7 bases short and J 7 bases short, with 10 bases between. This CDR3 comprises 11 residues. The chain's CDR3 is CASTDPLEAFF. CDR3 nucleotide sequence: TGTGCCAGTACAGATCCGCTTGAAGCTTTCTTT.

The J gene is TRBJ1-2, the V gene TRBV6-5, with TRBD1 matching 11 bases. Looked up from germline, CDR1 is MNHEY and CDR2 is SVGAGI. J lost 8 bases, V lost 7 bases, and 6 bases had no gene match. The length of the CDR3 is 13 residues. CDR3 bases: TGTGCCAGCACCTGGACAGGGGGCCAAGGCTACACCTTC. This gives the protein CASTWTGGQGYTF.

The rearrangement joins TRBV14 to TRBJ1-2; no firm D call. The V gene's germline CDR1 is SGHDN and CDR2 FVKESK. Trimming pared 4 bases from V and 4 bases from J, leaving 13 bases between. CDR3 size: 14 residues. CDR3 region: CASSLLGSLYGYTF. DNA for the CDR3: TGTGCCAGCAGCCTCCTGGGCAGTCTCTATGGCTACACCTTC.

The CDR3 here is CARGNEKLFF. In DNA, the CDR3 is TGTGCCAGGGGCAATGAAAAACTGTTTTTT. V gene TRBV28 combines with J gene TRBJ1-4; unclear D gene. Trimming shortened V by 9 bases and J by 5 bases, and 4 bases separated the two germline ends. The CDR3 is 10 residues long. Per germline, CDR1 MDHEN and CDR2 SYDVKM.

V is TRBV5-6 and J is TRBJ1-1; 11 nucleotides agree with TRBD1. After removal of 2 bases from V and 7 bases from J, the junction contained 4 bases not matched to a gene. The CDR3 length is 14 residues. Germline CDR1 and CDR2: SGHDT and YYEEEE. In nucleotides, the CDR3 is TGTGCCAGCAGCTTCGGACAGGGGGCAGGTGAAGCTTTCTTT. Its protein product is CASSFGQGAGEAFF.

The genes are TRBV14 and TRBJ2-2, with TRBD1 identical over 7 bases. Germline lookup yields CDR1 SGHDN and CDR2 FVKESK. The V segment lost 4 bases and the J segment 5 bases; nucleotides outside the gene matches: 4. This CDR3 spans 14 amino acids. The CDR3 spells CASSRDRATGELFF. The CDR3 DNA follows: TGTGCCAGCAGCCGAGACAGGGCGACCGGGGAGCTGTTTTTT.

The CDR3 nucleotides read TGCGCCAGCAGCTTTGGTGGGACTAGCGGGGGCCATCCCTACAATGAGCAGTTCTTC. This codes for CASSFGGTSGGHPYNEQFF. This rearrangement joins TRBV5-1 to TRBJ2-1; 14 bases are shared with TRBD2. The CDR3 covers 19 residues. V lost 2 bases to trimming and J lost 2 bases; unmatched junction nucleotides: 9. Per germline, CDR1 SGHRS and CDR2 YFSETQ.

V gene TRBV19 combines with J gene TRBJ1-1, with 10 bases lining up with TRBD1. V lost 11 bases, J lost 0 bases, and 6 bases stayed unmatched. The CDR3 spans 14 residues. The V gene's germline CDR1 is LNHDA and CDR2 SQIVND (reference sequence). The chain's CDR3 is CASDRGQVNTEAFF. Written as DNA, the CDR3 is TGTGCCTCCGACAGGGGGCAGGTGAACACTGAAGCTTTCTTT.